The clone carrying this T cell receptor beta chain has more than one count but fewer than ten. Its specificity is not known. The data were taken from a study of type 1 regulatory T cells. Study information: This in vitro CD4 product, T-allo10, is enriched for Tr1 cells and alloantigen-specific. Findings of the study overall: Compared with non-type 1 regulatory T cells, type 1 regulatory T cells showed a more restricted TCR repertoire.

A single record per CDR3 protein comes from TCRdb applying MiXCR to the reads. Of some 71,000 distinct CDR3 sequences listed, less than 25% are singletons. Sequenced input: cultured type 1 regulatory T (Tr1) cells, either the whole culture or a sorted fraction (not recorded which). The sequence was collected from a human donor in good health.

CDR3 coding DNA: TGCGCCAGCAGCTTGGAGTGGTTGGGCCCGGCCTCCGGGGAGCTGTTTTTT. Its translation is CASSLEWLGPASGELFF. J is TRBJ2-2 and V is TRBV5-1, with D hard to call. In germline, CDR1 is SGHRS, CDR2 YFSETQ. The CDR3 extends over 17 amino acids. V lost 0 bases to trimming and J lost 6 bases, with 18 bases between them. Combining the CDR3 with reference TRBV5-1 and TRBJ2-2 gives the whole variable domain KAGVTQTPRYLIKTRGQQVTLSCSPISGHRSVSWYQQTPGQGLQFLFEYFSETQRNKGNFPGRFSGRQFSNSRSEMNVSTLELGDSALYLCASSLEWLGPASGELFFGEGSRLTVL.